Presented here are 9 T cell receptor beta chains from one specimen sequenced in a study of cytomegalovirus exposure and HLA in healthy donors. The study ran its PCR with 60 Vbeta and 13 Jbeta primers. Clones were read by immunoSEQ multiplex PCR, and TCRdb kept only the in-frame ones, dropping some. The table shows roughly 140,000 clones, with about 68% occurring only once. Sequenced input: PBMCs. These receptors were collected from a man younger than 35 in good health and CMV-seronegative.

The genes are TRBV6-1 and TRBJ2-3; no definite D call. The CDR3 covers 14 residues. CDR1 is MNHNS and CDR2 is SASEGT in the germline V gene. The V gene lost 4 bases and the J gene lost 0 bases, with 8 bases spanning the gap. CDR3 protein: CASSADGSTDTQYF. CDR3 in DNA: TGTGCCAGCAGTGCCGACGGGAGCACAGATACGCAGTATTTT.

The chain has TRBV5-6 and TRBJ2-7, with 7 bases that match TRBD1. The germline V gene encodes CDR1 SGHDT and CDR2 YYEEEE. J gave up 3 bases and V 2 bases, and 8 bases lay outside the gene matches. The CDR3 contains 15 residues. The CDR3 reads CASSFDRARGYEQYF. Here the CDR3 DNA reads TGTGCCAGCAGCTTCGACAGGGCAAGGGGCTACGAGCAGTACTTC.

The chain is built from TRBV13 and TRBJ2-7; 10 nucleotides align to TRBD1. V gave up 3 bases and J gave up 3 bases; unmatched junction bases: 5. The CDR3 contains 15 residues. Germline V gives CDR1 PRHDT, CDR2 FYEKMQ (reference sequence). In nucleotides, the CDR3 is TGTGCCAGCAGCTTCCCGACAGGGGGCGTCTACGAGCAGTACTTC. This gives the protein CASSFPTGGVYEQYF.

The chain links TRBV4-3 to TRBJ2-1; D perhaps matches TRBD2 (6 bases). Germline V gives CDR1 LGHNA, CDR2 YSLEER. The CDR3 has 16 amino acids. V was cut by 0 bases and J by 7 bases, with 16 bases left in between. The CDR3 is CASSQDRGHGGNEQFF. The CDR3 DNA reads as TGCGCCAGCAGCCAAGATAGGGGCCACGGGGGTAATGAGCAGTTCTTC.

The gene calls are TRBV13 and TRBJ2-7, with a weak D call TRBD2 (7 bases). V was pared by 1 base and J by 7 bases, with 20 bases between. The CDR3 extends over 16 amino acids. Germline assignment: CDR1 PRHDT and CDR2 FYEKMQ (reference sequence). Here the CDR3 DNA reads TGTGCCAGCAGCTTAGATCCTGTGCGGGGGCCTGAGGAGCAGTACTTC. It yields the protein CASSLDPVRGPEEQYF.

This chain links TRBV11-3 with TRBJ2-2; 11 bases are shared with TRBD2. J lost 4 bases, V lost 0 bases, and 1 base had no gene match. This CDR3 has 16 amino acids. Looked up from germline, CDR1 is SGHNT and CDR2 is YENEEA. Here the CDR3 reads CASSLDSGRGTGELFF. CDR3 DNA: TGTGCCAGCAGCTTAGATAGCGGGAGGGGCACCGGGGAGCTGTTTTTT.

The V call is TRBV6-5, the J call TRBJ2-3; D uncertain. Germline V gives CDR1 MNHEY, CDR2 SVGAGI. The CDR3 consists of 14 residues. The V end lost 6 bases, the J end lost 6 bases, and 16 bases lay between the germline ends. The CDR3: CASSPWRTTDTQYF. The CDR3 DNA reads TGTGCCAGCAGCCCCTGGAGAACAACTGATACGCAGTATTTT.

The chain couples TRBV7-9 to TRBJ2-6, with D perhaps matching TRBD2 (6 bases). The CDR3 runs to 17 residues. Germline CDR1 and CDR2: SEHNR and FQNEAQ (reference sequence). Trimming took 3 bases from V and 2 from J, leaving 14 bases between them. CDR3 sequence reads: CASSFNGGSPGANVLTF. The DNA of the CDR3 is TGTGCCAGCAGCTTCAACGGGGGTTCGCCTGGGGCCAACGTCCTGACTTTC.

J is TRBJ1-4 and V is TRBV25-1, with TRBD1 identical over 8 bases. V trimming: 3 bases; J trimming: 0 bases; junction bases outside the gene matches: 6. CDR1 and CDR2 from the germline V gene are MGHDK and SYGVNS. The CDR3 runs 17 residues. DNA for the CDR3: TGTGCCAGCAGTGAGGGGGACAGGACCGCAACTAATGAAAAACTGTTTTTT. Protein sequence: CASSEGDRTATNEKLFF.